The 9 T cell receptor beta chains below were found in one sample sequenced in a study of regulatory T cells in long-lasting Graves disease. Researchers made TCR beta libraries by using iRepertoire HTBI primers and running Arm-PCR on CDR3 regions. Via MiXCR, TCRdb re-called the multiplex PCR reads, giving one row per CDR3 protein. The table has about 210,000 distinct CDR3 sequences, approximately 18% seen once. Time point noted: newly diagnosed GD, antithyroid drugs for less than 3 months. PBMCs were the source of the RNA used for TCR sequencing. The data were also submitted as part of a second study, on T cells in Graves' hyperthyroidism and ophthalmopathy.

The source was peripheral blood mononuclear cells (PBMCs), collected at new diagnosis, from a patient treated with antithyroid drugs. The receptors were sampled from a woman in her twenties or thirties with Graves disease.

This clonotype was counted ten times or more. V and J are TRBV11-3 and TRBJ2-5; TRBD2 might be the D (5 bases). The germline CDR1 and CDR2 sequences are SGHNT and YENEEA. The length of the CDR3 is 15 residues. Trimming took off 4 bases at V and 5 bases at J, with 17 bases between the two ends. CDR3 bases: TGTGCCAGCAGCTCTGACGAGGGTCCGGGGGAGACCCAGTACTTC. It yields the protein CASSSDEGPGETQYF.

This clonotype was recorded a few times. The DNA for the CDR3 is TGTGCCACCGGACGGACACCAATCGTTGATCAGCCCCAGCATTTT. Translating gives CATGRTPIVDQPQHF. This sequence joins TRBV6-2 or TRBV6-3 and TRBJ1-5, with a weak D call TRBD1 (5 bases). The V gene lost 10 bases and the J gene lost 5 bases, with 21 bases spanning the gap. This CDR3 spans 15 amino acids. From germline, CDR1 is MNHEY and CDR2 SVGEGT.

This clonotype occurred a few times. The genes are TRBV2 and TRBJ1-5; 8 nucleotides match TRBD1. CDR3 size: 15 residues. Trimming took 5 bases from V and 2 from J; bases not matched to a gene: 5. Germline V gene data show CDR1 as SNHLY and CDR2 as FYNNEI. For the CDR3, the DNA is TGTGCCAGCAGTCTGGACAGGGCGGGCAATCAGCCCCAGCATTTT. Protein sequence: CASSLDRAGNQPQHF.

For this clonotype: A far larger clone is off by one base, so a read error is likely. The rearrangement uses TRBV12-3 or TRBV12-4 and TRBJ2-1, with D uncertain. The CDR3 has 14 residues. Trimming stripped 6 bases from V and 5 bases from J, with 14 bases between. In DNA, the CDR3 is TGTGCCAGCAGAGTTGACCGGAGTGACAATGAGCAGTTCTTC. This gives the protein CASRVDRSDNEQFF.

This clonotype was seen a few times. The gene calls are TRBV30 and TRBJ2-7; D might be TRBD1 (6 bases). V shed 0 bases and J shed 7 bases, with 19 bases lying between them. CDR1 and CDR2 (germline): GTSNPN, SVGIG (reference sequence). The CDR3 consists of 15 residues. CDR3 sequence (DNA): TGTGCCTGGAGTGTACGGTATAGGGGGAAGAAGGAGCAGTACTTC. Translation gives CAWSVRYRGKKEQYF. Complete variable domain (other parts from reference TRBV30 and TRBJ2-7): SQTIHQWPATLVQPVGSPLSLECTVEGTSNPNLYWYRQAAGRGLQLLFYSVGIGQISSEVPQNLSASRPQDRQFILSSKKLLLSDSGFYLCAWSVRYRGKKEQYFGPGTRLTVT.

The chain employs TRBV5-1 and TRBJ2-1; the D call may be TRBD1 or TRBD2 (6 bases each). The CDR3 is 13 amino acids. Germline V CDR1 and CDR2: SGHRS, YFSETQ. V lost 1 base and J lost 7, with 9 bases in between. CDR3 nucleotides: TGCGCCAGCAGCTTGACAGGGAGGAATGAGCAGTTCTTC. Translating it yields CASSLTGRNEQFF.

There are a few counts of this clonotype. The chain combines TRBV29-1 with TRBJ2-4; TRBD1 matches at 7 bases. The CDR3 has 14 residues. The junction had 15 bases not matched to a gene; V was cut back by 7 bases and J by 9 bases. Germline lookup yields CDR1 SQVTM and CDR2 ANQGSEA. CDR3 coding DNA: TGCAGCGCAACAACCGGGACAGTCGGGGCCATTCAGTACTTC. It is translated as CSATTGTVGAIQYF.

This clonotype appeared many times. The chain couples TRBV27 to TRBJ1-2; D remains unclear. The CDR3 length is 13 residues. Trimming stripped 0 bases from V and 5 bases from J, with 7 bases between. Germline V gene lookup returns CDR1 MNHEY and CDR2 SMNVEV (reference sequence). CDR3 sequence (DNA): TGTGCCAGCAGTTTATCGAGTTTGTATGGCTACACCTTC. Its protein is CASSLSSLYGYTF.

In regard to this clonotype: A much larger clone lies a single base off, so this may be a read error. The conserved phenylalanine or tryptophan is not found at the CDR3 terminus, so this likely reflects a read error. V and J are TRBV5-6 and TRBJ1-3; 9 nucleotides line up with TRBD1. In germline, CDR1 is SGHDT, CDR2 YYEEEE. With 0 bases clipped from V and 2 bases from J, the junction kept 3 bases outside the gene matches. The CDR3 spans 16 residues. In DNA, the CDR3 is TGTGCCAGCAGCTTGGCGGGACAGGGAGCTGGAAACACCATATATTCT. Encoded protein: CASSLAGQGAGNTIYS.